The 19 T cell receptor beta chains in this list originate from one sample, sequenced in a study of CD8 T cells in Susac syndrome. RNA amounts of 0.5 to 1 ug underwent reverse transcription with random hexamers. TCRdb called the immunoSEQ multiplex PCR reads again in MiXCR, with one record for every CDR3 protein. The table lists under 25,000 distinct CDR3 sequences, 90% to 95% of them singletons, with about 0.3% in the top ten. Specimen: CD8+ T cells from PBMCs. The source is a human donor in good health.

The CDR3 is CASSYTYEQYF. CDR3 bases: TGTGCCAGCAGTTACACCTACGAGCAGTACTTC. The chain employs TRBV6-2 or TRBV6-3 and TRBJ2-7; D is undetermined. V was pared by 2 bases and J by 2 bases, with 1 base between. Germline lookup yields CDR1 MNHEY and CDR2 SVGEGT. The CDR3 extends over 11 amino acids.

The chain has TRBV6-2 or TRBV6-3 and TRBJ1-1; D gene ambiguous. Deletions cut 6 bases from V and 1 base from J, with 12 bases between. The CDR3 covers 14 residues. Germline V lookup: CDR1 MNHEY, CDR2 SVGEGT. DNA of the CDR3: TGTGCCAGCAGCCCCGGGCACCGGAACACTGAAGCTTTCTTT. This codes for CASSPGHRNTEAFF.

CDR3 nucleotides: TGCGCCAGCAGCTTCCGACGGGGAGCCATGGATACGCAGTATTTT. It codes for CASSFRRGAMDTQYF. The chain is built from TRBV5-1 and TRBJ2-3; D might be TRBD2 (5 bases). This CDR3 region has 15 residues. CDR1 is SGHRS, CDR2 YFSETQ, per germline. V gave up 2 bases and J gave up 6 bases, with 16 bases separating them.

The chain uses TRBV4-1 and TRBJ1-2, with D maybe TRBD1 (6 bases). The CDR3 contains 15 residues. Germline lookup yields CDR1 MGHRA and CDR2 YSYEKL. Trimming took off 3 bases at V and 3 bases at J, with 14 bases between the two ends. CDR3 in DNA: TGCGCCAGCAGCCAGACGCCGGACAGCTACTATGGCTACACCTTC. This gives the protein CASSQTPDSYYGYTF.

J is TRBJ2-1 and V is TRBV3-1, with D maybe TRBD1 (5 bases). This CDR3 region has 17 residues. In germline, CDR1 is LGHDT, CDR2 YNNKEL (reference sequence). V lost 2 bases and J 12 bases, leaving 26 bases between the germline ends. The CDR3 nucleotides read TGTGCCAGCAGCCAAATATCGGCGCTAGGGGCAACAAGTGGGCAGTTCTTC. Encoded protein: CASSQISALGATSGQFF.

V usage is TRBV20-1 and J usage is TRBJ1-1; no clear D gene. The CDR3 covers 14 residues. Germline V gene lookup returns CDR1 DFQATT and CDR2 SNEGSKA (reference sequence). Trimming removed 0 bases from V and 3 bases from J, with 11 bases in between. In DNA form, the CDR3 reads TGCAGTGCTAGAGATCTCGGGGATCACACTGAAGCTTTCTTT. Its protein product is CSARDLGDHTEAFF.

This clonotype was counted once. The rearrangement links TRBV14 to TRBJ2-7; D is possibly TRBD1 (6 bases). The CDR3 sequence is 11 residues long. V was cut by 4 bases and J by 11 bases, with 12 bases left in between. In germline, CDR1 is SGHDN, CDR2 FVKESK. CDR3 nucleotides: TGTGCCAGCAGCCCCGGGACAAATAAGTACTTC. The encoded protein is CASSPGTNKYF.

The chain carries TRBV2 and TRBJ2-4; the D is unclear. The V and J ends lost 6 bases and 0 bases respectively, with 6 bases between them. The CDR3 runs 13 residues. CDR1 and CDR2 from the germline V gene are SNHLY and FYNNEI. CDR3 loop: CASSRLAKNIQYF. The CDR3 DNA reads TGTGCCAGCAGCCGTTTAGCCAAAAACATTCAGTACTTC.

This chain connects TRBV7-8 to TRBJ1-2; tentative D call: TRBD1 (6 bases). Germline V gene data show CDR1 as SGHVS and CDR2 as FQNEAQ. This CDR3 is 17 amino acids long. With 5 bases removed from V and 7 bases from J, the gap between germline ends came to 26 bases. CDR3 protein: CASSLLTGLDIRFGYTF. The CDR3 DNA follows: TGTGCCAGCAGCCTACTAACAGGGCTCGATATCCGATTTGGCTACACCTTC.

The chain employs TRBV2 and TRBJ2-2, with TRBD1 identical over 10 bases. With 5 bases clipped from V and 2 bases from J, the junction kept 8 bases outside the gene matches. Germline V gene sequence: CDR1 SNHLY, CDR2 FYNNEI. The CDR3 is made up of 17 amino acids. CDR3 sequence reads: CASSYGQGVSNTGELFF. DNA of the CDR3: TGTGCCAGCAGTTATGGACAGGGGGTTTCCAACACCGGGGAGCTGTTTTTT. Full variable domain (remainder filled in from reference TRBV2 and TRBJ2-2): EPEVTQTPSHQVTQMGQEVILRCVPISNHLYFYWYRQILGQKVEFLVSFYNNEISEKSEIFDDQFSVERPDGSNFTLKIRSTKLEDSAMYFCASSYGQGVSNTGELFFGEGSRLTVL.

V is TRBV24-1 and J is TRBJ1-5, with TRBD1 as a possible D gene (5 bases). The CDR3 consists of 15 residues. V lost 8 bases, J lost 0 bases, and 13 bases lay in between. Germline V lookup: CDR1 KGHDR, CDR2 SFDVKD. The CDR3 sequence is CATIPSGGSNQPQHF. The CDR3, as DNA: TGTGCCACCATCCCTTCGGGGGGTAGCAATCAGCCCCAGCATTTT.

This clonotype was seen just once. The chain combines TRBV27 with TRBJ1-5; D is uncertain. There are 14 residues in the CDR3. CDR1 MNHEY and CDR2 SMNVEV come from the germline V gene (reference sequence). V lost 2 bases, J lost 2 bases, and 7 bases lay in between. CDR3 DNA: TGTGCCAGCAGTTTAATTCTCGGCAATCAGCCCCAGCATTTT. It is translated as CASSLILGNQPQHF.

The rearrangement uses TRBV11-2 and TRBJ2-2, with 8 nucleotides matching TRBD2. The ends lost 2 bases at V and 4 bases at J; junction bases unmatched: 6. Germline CDR1 is SGHAT and CDR2 is FQNNGV. The CDR3 covers 16 residues. This CDR3 is CASSLLGGAGTGELFF. In DNA form, the CDR3 reads TGTGCCAGCAGCTTACTCGGGGGGGCGGGCACCGGGGAGCTGTTTTTT.

This clonotype showed up just once. CDR3 DNA sequence: TGTGCCAGCAGTGACAGGGAAGAGACCCAGTACTTC. Translating gives CASSDREETQYF. The chain uses TRBV2 and TRBJ2-5; tentatively, D is TRBD1 (5 bases). Germline values: CDR1 SNHLY, CDR2 FYNNEI. Between the trimmed V and J ends, which lost 3 bases and 3 bases, there was a span of 5 bases. This CDR3 comprises 12 residues.

This chain joins TRBV10-3 and TRBJ2-3; D not certain. V lost 3 bases and J lost 5, with 12 bases in between. The germline gives CDR1 ENHRY, CDR2 SYGVKD. The CDR3 runs 14 residues. CDR3 protein: CAISDTPRGDTQYF. CDR3 sequence (DNA): TGTGCCATCAGTGACACCCCTCGCGGAGATACGCAGTATTTT.

This rearrangement joins TRBV4-3 to TRBJ2-7; D not certain. There are 15 residues in the CDR3. The germline CDR1 and CDR2 sequences are LGHNA and YSLEER. V lost 0 bases and J lost 2, with 11 bases in between. The CDR3 region is CASSQEAGTAYEQYF. In nucleotides, the CDR3 is TGCGCCAGCAGCCAAGAGGCAGGAACGGCCTACGAGCAGTACTTC.

The chain employs TRBV4-3 and TRBJ2-5; D gene unclear. Germline V CDR1 and CDR2: LGHNA, YSLEER. There are 13 residues in the CDR3. Trimming shortened V by 0 bases and J by 0 bases, and 2 bases separated the two germline ends. The CDR3 DNA sequence: TGCGCCAGCAGCCAAGAGTACCAAGAGACCCAGTACTTC. Protein product: CASSQEYQETQYF.

This chain connects TRBV15 to TRBJ2-2, with unresolved D. Germline V gene data show CDR1 as LNHNV and CDR2 as YYDKDF (reference sequence). The CDR3 length is 15 residues. Trimming cost V 0 bases and J 1 base, with 6 bases left between them. Here the CDR3 DNA reads TGTGCCACCAGCAGAGATCGAGGGAACACCGGGGAGCTGTTTTTT. This gives the protein CATSRDRGNTGELFF.

The chain is built from TRBV7-9 and TRBJ1-6; 8 bases align to TRBD1. The V segment lost 7 bases and the J segment 7 bases; nucleotides outside the gene matches: 9. CDR1 SEHNR and CDR2 FQNEAQ come from the germline V gene (reference sequence). The CDR3 has 15 residues. CDR3 sequence (DNA): TGTGCCAGCACCTCAGGGACAGGCCCAAATTCACCCCTCCACTTT. Translation gives CASTSGTGPNSPLHF. Full variable domain (remainder filled in from reference TRBV7-9 and TRBJ1-6): DTGVSQNPRHKITKRGQNVTFRCDPISEHNRLYWYRQTLGQGPEFLTYFQNEAQLEKSRLLSDRFSAERPKGSFSTLEIQRTEQGDSAMYLCASTSGTGPNSPLHFGNGTRLTVT.